This T cell receptor beta chain was captured by sequencing in a study of OX40 agonist ivuxolimab in advanced cancers. Study results and limitations: Both blood CD4+ and CD8+ T cells showed clonal growth by week 6 at 0.1 to 3.0 mg/kg.

The CDR3 totals 16 residues. V was cut by 5 bases and J by 3 bases, with 19 bases left in between. Germline V lookup: CDR1 SEHNR, CDR2 FQNEAQ (reference sequence). Regarding this clone: Its cognate antigen is unknown.

The data were produced by immunoSEQ multiplex PCR, yet TCRdb's version contains in-frame clones alone and is incomplete. The table includes 34,000 or so clones, 81% detected once. This clonotype was obtained from an adult with an advanced solid tumor such as melanoma, head and neck, liver or kidney cancer. J is TRBJ2-5 and V is TRBV7-9; maybe TRBD1 (5 bases). This specimen consisted of CD4+ or CD8+ T cells sorted from blood, obtained in a trial of the OX40 agonist ivuxolimab. The CDR3 DNA sequence: TGTGCCAGCAGCCCCTTTAGGTGGGGCAGAGAAGAGACCCAGTACTTC. Amino acids: CASSPFRWGREETQYF. The full variable domain, rest sourced from reference TRBV7-9 and TRBJ2-5, is DTGVSQNPRHKITKRGQNVTFRCDPISEHNRLYWYRQTLGQGPEFLTYFQNEAQLEKSRLLSDRFSAERPKGSFSTLEIQRTEQGDSAMYLCASSPFRWGREETQYFGPGTRLLVL.